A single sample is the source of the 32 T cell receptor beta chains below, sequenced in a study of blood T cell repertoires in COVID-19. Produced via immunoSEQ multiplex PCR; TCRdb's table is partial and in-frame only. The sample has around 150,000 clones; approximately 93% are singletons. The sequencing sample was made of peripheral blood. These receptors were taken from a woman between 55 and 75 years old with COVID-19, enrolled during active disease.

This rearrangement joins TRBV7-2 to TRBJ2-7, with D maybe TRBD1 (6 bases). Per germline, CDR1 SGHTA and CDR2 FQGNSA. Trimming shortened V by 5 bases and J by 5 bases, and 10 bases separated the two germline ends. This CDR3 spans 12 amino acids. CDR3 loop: CASSIYRDEQYF. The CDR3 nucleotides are TGTGCCAGCAGCATCTACAGGGACGAGCAGTACTTC. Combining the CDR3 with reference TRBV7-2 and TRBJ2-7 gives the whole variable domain GAGVSQSPSNKVTEKGKDVELRCDPISGHTALYWYRQSLGQGLEFLIYFQGNSAPDKSGLPSDRFSAERTGGSVSTLTIQRTQQEDSAVYLCASSIYRDEQYFGPGTRLTVT.

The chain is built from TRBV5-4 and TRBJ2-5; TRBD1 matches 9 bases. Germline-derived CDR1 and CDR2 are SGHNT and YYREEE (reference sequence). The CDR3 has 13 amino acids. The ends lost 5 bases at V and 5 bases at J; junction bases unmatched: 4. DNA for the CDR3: TGTGCCAGCAGGGGACAGGGAGGGGAGACCCAGTACTTC. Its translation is CASRGQGGETQYF.

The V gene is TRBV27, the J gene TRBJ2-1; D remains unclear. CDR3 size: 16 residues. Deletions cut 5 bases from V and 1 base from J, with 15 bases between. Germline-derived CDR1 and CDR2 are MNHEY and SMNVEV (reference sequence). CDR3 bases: TGTGCCAGCAGTCCCCGGTCTGAGGCGTCCTACAATGAGCAGTTCTTC. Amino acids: CASSPRSEASYNEQFF.

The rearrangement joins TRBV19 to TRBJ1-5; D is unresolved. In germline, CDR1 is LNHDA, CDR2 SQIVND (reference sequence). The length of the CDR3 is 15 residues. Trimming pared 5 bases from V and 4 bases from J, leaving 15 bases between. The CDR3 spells CASSPPVGRNQPQHF. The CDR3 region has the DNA TGTGCCAGTAGTCCTCCGGTCGGGAGGAATCAGCCCCAGCATTTT.

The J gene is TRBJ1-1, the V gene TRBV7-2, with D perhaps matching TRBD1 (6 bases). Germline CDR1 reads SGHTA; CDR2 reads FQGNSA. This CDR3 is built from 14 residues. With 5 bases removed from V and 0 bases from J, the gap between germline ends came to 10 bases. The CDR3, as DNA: TGTGCCAGCAGCCCAGGGGATATGAACACTGAAGCTTTCTTT. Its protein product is CASSPGDMNTEAFF. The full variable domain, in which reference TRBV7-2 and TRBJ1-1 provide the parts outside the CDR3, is GAGVSQSPSNKVTEKGKDVELRCDPISGHTALYWYRQSLGQGLEFLIYFQGNSAPDKSGLPSDRFSAERTGGSVSTLTIQRTQQEDSAVYLCASSPGDMNTEAFFGQGTRLTVV.

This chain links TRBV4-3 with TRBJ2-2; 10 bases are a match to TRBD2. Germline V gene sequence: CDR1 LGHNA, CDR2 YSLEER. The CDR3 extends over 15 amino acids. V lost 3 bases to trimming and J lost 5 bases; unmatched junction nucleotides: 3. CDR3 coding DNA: TGCGCCAGCAGCCAGCTAGCGGGGGATACCGGGGAGCTGTTTTTT. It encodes CASSQLAGDTGELFF.

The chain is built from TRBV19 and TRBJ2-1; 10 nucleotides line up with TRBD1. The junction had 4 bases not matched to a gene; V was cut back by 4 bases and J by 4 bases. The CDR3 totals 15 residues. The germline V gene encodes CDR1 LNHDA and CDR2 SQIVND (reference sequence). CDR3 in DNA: TGTGCCAGTAGTACCGGGACAGGGGCGTACAATGAGCAGTTCTTC. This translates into CASSTGTGAYNEQFF.

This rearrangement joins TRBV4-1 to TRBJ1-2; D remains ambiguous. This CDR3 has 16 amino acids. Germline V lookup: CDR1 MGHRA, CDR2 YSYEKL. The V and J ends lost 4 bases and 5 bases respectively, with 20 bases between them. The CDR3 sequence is CASSPRGWRGAYGYTF. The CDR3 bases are TGCGCCAGCAGCCCCCGAGGGTGGCGGGGTGCTTATGGCTACACCTTC.

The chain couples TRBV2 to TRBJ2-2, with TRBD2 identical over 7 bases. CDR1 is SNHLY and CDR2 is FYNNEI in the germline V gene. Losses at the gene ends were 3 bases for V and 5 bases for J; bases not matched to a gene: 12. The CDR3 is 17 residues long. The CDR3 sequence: CASSDQQASGGTGELFF. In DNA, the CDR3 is TGTGCCAGCAGTGACCAGCAGGCTAGCGGTGGAACCGGGGAGCTGTTTTTT.

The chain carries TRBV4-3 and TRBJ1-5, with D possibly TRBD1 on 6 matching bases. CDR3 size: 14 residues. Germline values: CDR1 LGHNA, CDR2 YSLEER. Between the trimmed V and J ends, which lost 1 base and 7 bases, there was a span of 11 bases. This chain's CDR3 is CASSQVYREQPQHF. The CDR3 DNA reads TGCGCCAGCAGCCAAGTTTACAGGGAGCAGCCCCAGCATTTT.

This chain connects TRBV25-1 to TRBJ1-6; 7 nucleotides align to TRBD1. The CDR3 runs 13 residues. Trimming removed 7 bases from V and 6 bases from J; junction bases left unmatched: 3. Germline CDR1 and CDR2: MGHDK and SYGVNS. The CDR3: CASNRQGNSPLHF. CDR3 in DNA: TGTGCCAGCAATCGACAGGGTAATTCACCCCTCCACTTT.

CDR3 nucleotide sequence: TGTGCCAGCAGCTTCCAGACATTTAGCAATCAGCCCCAGCATTTT. It translates to CASSFQTFSNQPQHF. V usage is TRBV7-2 and J usage is TRBJ1-5; D is unresolved. V lost 3 bases and J lost 0, with 9 bases in between. The length of the CDR3 is 15 residues. Germline CDR1 SGHTA, CDR2 FQGNSA.

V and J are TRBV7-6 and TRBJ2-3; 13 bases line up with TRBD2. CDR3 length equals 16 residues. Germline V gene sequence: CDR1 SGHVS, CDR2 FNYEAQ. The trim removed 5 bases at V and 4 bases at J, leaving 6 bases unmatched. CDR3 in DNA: TGTGCCAGCAGCCGAGGGACTAGCGGGATCCCAGATACGCAGTATTTT. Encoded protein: CASSRGTSGIPDTQYF.

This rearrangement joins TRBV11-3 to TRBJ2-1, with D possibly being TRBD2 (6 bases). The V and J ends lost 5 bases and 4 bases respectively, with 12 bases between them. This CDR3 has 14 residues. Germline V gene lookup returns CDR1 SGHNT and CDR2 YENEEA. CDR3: CASSEAGGYNEQFF. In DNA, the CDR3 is TGTGCCAGCAGCGAAGCCGGGGGTTACAATGAGCAGTTCTTC.

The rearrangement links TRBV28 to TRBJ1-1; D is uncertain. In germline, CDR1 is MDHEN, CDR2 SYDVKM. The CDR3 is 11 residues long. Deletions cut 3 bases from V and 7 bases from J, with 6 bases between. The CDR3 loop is CASSLYGEAFF. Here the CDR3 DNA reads TGTGCCAGCAGTTTGTACGGTGAAGCTTTCTTT.

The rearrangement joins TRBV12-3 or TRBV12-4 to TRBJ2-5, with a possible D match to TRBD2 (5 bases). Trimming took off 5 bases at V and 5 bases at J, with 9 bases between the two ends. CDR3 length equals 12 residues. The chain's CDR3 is CASSPGSETQYF. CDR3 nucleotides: TGTGCCAGCAGTCCGGGATCGGAGACCCAGTACTTC.

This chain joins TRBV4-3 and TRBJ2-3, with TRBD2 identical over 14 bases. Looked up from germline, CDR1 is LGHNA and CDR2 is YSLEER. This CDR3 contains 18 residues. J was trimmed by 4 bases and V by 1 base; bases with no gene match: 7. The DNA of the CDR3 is TGCGCCAGCAGCCAAGTGGTCGGGACTAGCGGGGGTGCAGATACGCAGTATTTT. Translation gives CASSQVVGTSGGADTQYF.

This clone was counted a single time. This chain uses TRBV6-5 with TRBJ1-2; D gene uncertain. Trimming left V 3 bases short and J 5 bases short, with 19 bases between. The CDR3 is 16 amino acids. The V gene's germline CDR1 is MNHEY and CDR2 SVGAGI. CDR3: CASSYSSSAVPYGYTF. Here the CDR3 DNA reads TGTGCCAGCAGTTATTCTAGTTCCGCAGTCCCTTATGGCTACACCTTC.

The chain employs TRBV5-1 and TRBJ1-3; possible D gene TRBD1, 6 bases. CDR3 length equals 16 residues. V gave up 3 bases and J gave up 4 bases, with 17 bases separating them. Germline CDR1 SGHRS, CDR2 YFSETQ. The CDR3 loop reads CASSSNPRGSGNTIYF. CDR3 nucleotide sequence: TGCGCCAGCAGCTCGAACCCCAGGGGATCAGGAAACACCATATATTTT.

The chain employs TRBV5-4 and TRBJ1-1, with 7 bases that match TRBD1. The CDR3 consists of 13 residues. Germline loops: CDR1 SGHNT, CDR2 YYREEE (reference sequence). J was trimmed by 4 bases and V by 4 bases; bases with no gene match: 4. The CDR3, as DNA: TGTGCCAGCAGCCCACAGGGGTCCACTGAAGCTTTCTTT. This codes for CASSPQGSTEAFF.

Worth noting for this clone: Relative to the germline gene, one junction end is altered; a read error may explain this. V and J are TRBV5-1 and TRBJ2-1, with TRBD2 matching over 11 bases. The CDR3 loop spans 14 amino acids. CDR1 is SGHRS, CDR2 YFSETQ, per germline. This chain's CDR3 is CASSLGLADNEQFF. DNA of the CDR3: TGCGCCAGCAGTTTGGGACTAGCGGACAATGAGCAGTTCTTC.

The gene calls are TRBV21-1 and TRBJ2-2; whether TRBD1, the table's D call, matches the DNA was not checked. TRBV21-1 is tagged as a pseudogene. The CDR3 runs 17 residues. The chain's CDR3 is CASSKENRAAKAGELFF. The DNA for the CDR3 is TGTGCCAGCAGCAAGGAAAACAGGGCCGCCAAAGCCGGGGAGCTGTTTTTT.

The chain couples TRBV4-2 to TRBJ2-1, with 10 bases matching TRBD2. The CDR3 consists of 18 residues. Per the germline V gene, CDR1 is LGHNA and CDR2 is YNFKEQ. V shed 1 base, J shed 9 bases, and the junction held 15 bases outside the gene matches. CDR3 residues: CASSQVLRSGGVYSEQFF. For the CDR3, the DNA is TGTGCCAGCAGCCAAGTTTTGAGGAGCGGGGGGGTGTATAGTGAGCAGTTCTTC.

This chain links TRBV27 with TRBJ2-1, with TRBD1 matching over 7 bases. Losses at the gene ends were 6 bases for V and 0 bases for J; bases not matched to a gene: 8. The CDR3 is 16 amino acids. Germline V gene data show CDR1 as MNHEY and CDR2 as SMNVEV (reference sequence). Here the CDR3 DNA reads TGTGCCAGCAGCCGATCGACAGGGAGCTCCTACAATGAGCAGTTCTTC. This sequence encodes CASSRSTGSSYNEQFF.

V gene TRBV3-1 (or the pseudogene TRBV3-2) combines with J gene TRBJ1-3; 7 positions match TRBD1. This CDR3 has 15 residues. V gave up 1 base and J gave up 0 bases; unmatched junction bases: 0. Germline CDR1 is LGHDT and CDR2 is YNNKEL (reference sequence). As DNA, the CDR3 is TGTGCCAGCAGCCAAGGGACAGGCTCTGGAAACACCATATATTTT. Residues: CASSQGTGSGNTIYF.

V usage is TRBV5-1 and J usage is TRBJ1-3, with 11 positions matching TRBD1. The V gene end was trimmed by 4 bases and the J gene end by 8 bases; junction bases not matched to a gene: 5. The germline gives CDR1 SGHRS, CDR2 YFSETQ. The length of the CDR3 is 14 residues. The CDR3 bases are TGCGCCAGCAGCCCTCCGGGACAGGGGGACACCATATATTTT. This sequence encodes CASSPPGQGDTIYF.

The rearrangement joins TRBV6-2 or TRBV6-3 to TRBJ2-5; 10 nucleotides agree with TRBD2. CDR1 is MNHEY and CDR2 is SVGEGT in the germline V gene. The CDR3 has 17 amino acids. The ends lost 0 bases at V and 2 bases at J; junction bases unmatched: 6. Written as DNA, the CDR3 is TGTGCCAGCAGTTACTCCCTAGCGGGGGCCTTACAAGAGACCCAGTACTTC. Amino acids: CASSYSLAGALQETQYF.

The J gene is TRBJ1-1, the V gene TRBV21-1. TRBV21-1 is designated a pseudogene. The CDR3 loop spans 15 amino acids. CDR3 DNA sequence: TGTGCCAGCAGACTTACACGACTGGTGAACACTGAAGCTTTCTTT. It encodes CASRLTRLVNTEAFF.

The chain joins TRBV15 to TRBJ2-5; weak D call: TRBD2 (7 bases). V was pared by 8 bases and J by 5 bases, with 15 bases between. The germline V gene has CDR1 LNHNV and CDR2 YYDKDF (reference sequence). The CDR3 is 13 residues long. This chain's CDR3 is CATRGGGGETQYF. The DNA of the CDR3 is TGTGCCACCCGAGGGGGGGGAGGGGAGACCCAGTACTTC. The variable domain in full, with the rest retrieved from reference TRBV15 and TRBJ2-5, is DAMVIQNPRYQVTQFGKPVTLSCSQTLNHNVMYWYQQKSSQAPKLLFHYYDKDFNNEADTPDNFQSRRPNTSFCFLDIRSPGLGDTAMYLCATRGGGGETQYFGPGTRLLVL.

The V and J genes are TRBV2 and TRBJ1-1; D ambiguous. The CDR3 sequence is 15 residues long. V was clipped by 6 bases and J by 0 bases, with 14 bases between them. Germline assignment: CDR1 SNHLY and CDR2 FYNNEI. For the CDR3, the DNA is TGTGCCAGCAGGGACTCTCTTATTCTGAACACTGAAGCTTTCTTT. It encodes CASRDSLILNTEAFF. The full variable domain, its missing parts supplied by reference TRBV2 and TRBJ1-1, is EPEVTQTPSHQVTQMGQEVILRCVPISNHLYFYWYRQILGQKVEFLVSFYNNEISEKSEIFDDQFSVERPDGSNFTLKIRSTKLEDSAMYFCASRDSLILNTEAFFGQGTRLTVV.

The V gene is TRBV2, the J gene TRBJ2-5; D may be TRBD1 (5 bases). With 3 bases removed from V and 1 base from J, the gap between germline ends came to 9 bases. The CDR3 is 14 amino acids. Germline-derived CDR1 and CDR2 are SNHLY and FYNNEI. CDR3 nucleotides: TGTGCCAGCAGTGAGAAGGGGATCCAAGAGACCCAGTACTTC. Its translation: CASSEKGIQETQYF.

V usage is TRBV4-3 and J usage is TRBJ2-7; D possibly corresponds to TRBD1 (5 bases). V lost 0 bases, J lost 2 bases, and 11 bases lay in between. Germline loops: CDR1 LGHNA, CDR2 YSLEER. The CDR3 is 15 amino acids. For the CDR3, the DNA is TGCGCCAGCAGCCAAGATCAAGGGGTGGCCTACGAGCAGTACTTC. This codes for CASSQDQGVAYEQYF.